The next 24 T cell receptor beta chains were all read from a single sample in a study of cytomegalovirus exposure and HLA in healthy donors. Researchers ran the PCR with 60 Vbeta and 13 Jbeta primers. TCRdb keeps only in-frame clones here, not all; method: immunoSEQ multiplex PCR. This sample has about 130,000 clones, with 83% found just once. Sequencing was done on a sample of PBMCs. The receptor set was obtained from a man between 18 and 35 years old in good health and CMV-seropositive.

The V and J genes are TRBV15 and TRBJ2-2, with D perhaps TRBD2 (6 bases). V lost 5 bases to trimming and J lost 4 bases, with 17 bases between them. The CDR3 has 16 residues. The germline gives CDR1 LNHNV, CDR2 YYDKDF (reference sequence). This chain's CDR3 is CATSDPTRRGTGELFF. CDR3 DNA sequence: TGTGCCACCAGCGACCCCACAAGGAGGGGCACCGGGGAGCTGTTTTTT.

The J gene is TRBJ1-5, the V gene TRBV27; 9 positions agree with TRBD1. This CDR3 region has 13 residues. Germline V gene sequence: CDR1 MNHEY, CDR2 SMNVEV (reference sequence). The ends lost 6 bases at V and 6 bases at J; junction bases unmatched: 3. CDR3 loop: CASSSDRGQPQHF. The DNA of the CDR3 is TGTGCCAGCAGCTCGGACAGGGGTCAGCCCCAGCATTTT.

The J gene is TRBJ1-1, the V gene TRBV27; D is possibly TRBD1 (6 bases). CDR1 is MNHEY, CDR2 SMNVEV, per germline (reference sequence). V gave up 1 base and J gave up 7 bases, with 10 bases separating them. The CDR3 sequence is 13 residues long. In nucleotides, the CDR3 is TGTGCCAGCAGTTTATGGCAGGGGTTTGAAGCTTTCTTT. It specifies CASSLWQGFEAFF.

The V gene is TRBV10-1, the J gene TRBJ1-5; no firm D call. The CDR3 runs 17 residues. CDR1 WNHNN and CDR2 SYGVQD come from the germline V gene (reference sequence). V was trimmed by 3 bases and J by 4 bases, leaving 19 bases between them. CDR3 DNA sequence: TGCGCCAGCAGTGATCCTGGAACACAGACGGTGAATCAGCCCCAGCATTTT. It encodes CASSDPGTQTVNQPQHF.

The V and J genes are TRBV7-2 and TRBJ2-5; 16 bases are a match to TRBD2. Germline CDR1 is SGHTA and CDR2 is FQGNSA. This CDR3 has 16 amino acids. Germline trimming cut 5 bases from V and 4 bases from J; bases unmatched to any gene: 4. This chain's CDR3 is CASSMGLAGGLETQYF. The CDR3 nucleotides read TGTGCCAGCAGCATGGGACTAGCGGGGGGGCTAGAGACCCAGTACTTC.

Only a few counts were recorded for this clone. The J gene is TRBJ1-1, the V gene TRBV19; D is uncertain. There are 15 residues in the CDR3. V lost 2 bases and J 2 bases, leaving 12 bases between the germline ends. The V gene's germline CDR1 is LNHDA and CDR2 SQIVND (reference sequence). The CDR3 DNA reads TGTGCCAGTAGTATAAGTACCAGAGGAAACACTGAAGCTTTCTTT. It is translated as CASSISTRGNTEAFF.

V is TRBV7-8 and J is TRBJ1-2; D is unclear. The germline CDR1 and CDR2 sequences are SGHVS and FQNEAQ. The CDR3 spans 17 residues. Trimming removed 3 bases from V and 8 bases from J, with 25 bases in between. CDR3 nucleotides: TGTGCCAGCAGCTTCCACCAAGAGGACTCACAACCACAGGGCTACACCTTC. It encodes CASSFHQEDSQPQGYTF.

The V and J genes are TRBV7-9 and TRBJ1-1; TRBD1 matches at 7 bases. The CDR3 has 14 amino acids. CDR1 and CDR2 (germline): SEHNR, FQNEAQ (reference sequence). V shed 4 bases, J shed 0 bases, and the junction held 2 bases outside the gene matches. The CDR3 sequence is CASSWDRLNTEAFF. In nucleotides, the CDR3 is TGTGCCAGCAGCTGGGACAGACTGAACACTGAAGCTTTCTTT.

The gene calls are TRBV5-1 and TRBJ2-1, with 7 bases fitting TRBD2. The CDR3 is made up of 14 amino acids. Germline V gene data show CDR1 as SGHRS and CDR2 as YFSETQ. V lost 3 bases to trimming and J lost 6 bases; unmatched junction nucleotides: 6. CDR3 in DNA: TGCGCCAGCAGCTGGGAGGGGAAGTCCAATGAGCAGTTCTTC. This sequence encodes CASSWEGKSNEQFF.

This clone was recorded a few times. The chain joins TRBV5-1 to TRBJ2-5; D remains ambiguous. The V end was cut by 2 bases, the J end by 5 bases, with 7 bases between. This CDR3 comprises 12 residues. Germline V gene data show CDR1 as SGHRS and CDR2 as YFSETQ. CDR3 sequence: CASSFLGETQYF. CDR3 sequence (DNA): TGCGCCAGCAGCTTTCTCGGGGAGACCCAGTACTTC.

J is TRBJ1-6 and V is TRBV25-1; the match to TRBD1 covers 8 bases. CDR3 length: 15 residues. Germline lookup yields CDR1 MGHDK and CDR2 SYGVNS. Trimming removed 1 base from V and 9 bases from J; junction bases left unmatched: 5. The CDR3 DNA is TGTGCCAGCAGTGAATTTCAGGGGGCGAGTTCACCCCTCCACTTT. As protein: CASSEFQGASSPLHF.

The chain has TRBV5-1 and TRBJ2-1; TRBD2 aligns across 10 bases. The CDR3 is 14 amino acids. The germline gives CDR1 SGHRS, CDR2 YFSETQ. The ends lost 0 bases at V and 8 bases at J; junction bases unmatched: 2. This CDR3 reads CASSLASGGDEQFF. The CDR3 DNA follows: TGCGCCAGCAGCTTGGCTAGCGGGGGCGATGAGCAGTTCTTC.

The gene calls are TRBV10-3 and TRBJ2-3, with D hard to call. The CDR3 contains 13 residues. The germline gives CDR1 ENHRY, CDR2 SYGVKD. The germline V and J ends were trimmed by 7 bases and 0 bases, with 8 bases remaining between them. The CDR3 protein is CAINQQSTDTQYF. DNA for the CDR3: TGTGCCATCAACCAACAAAGCACAGATACGCAGTATTTT.

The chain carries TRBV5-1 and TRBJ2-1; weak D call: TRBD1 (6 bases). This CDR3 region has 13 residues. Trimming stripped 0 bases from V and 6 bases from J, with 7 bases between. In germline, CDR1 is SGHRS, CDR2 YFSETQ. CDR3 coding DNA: TGCGCCAGCAGCTTGGAAGGGGGCAATGAGCAGTTCTTC. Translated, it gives CASSLEGGNEQFF.

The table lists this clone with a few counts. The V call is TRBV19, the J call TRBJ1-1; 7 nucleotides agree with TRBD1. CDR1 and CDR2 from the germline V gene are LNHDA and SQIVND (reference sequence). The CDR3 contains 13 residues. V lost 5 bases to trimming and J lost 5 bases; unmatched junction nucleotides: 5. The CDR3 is CASSSQGMTEAFF. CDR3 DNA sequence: TGTGCCAGTAGTTCACAGGGGATGACTGAAGCTTTCTTT.

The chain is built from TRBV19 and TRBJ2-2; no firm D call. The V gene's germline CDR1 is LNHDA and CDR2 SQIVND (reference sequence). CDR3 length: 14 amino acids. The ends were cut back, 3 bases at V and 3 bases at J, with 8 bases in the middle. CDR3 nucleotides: TGTGCCAGTAGTATTAACAGAGACACCGGGGAGCTGTTTTTT. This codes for CASSINRDTGELFF.

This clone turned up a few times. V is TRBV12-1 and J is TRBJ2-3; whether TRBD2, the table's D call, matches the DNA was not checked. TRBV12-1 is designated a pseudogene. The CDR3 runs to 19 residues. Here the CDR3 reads CASTWRGGGGSYSTDTQYF. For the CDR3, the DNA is TGTGCCAGCACATGGAGGGGCGGGGGGGGGTCTTACAGCACAGATACGCAGTATTTT.

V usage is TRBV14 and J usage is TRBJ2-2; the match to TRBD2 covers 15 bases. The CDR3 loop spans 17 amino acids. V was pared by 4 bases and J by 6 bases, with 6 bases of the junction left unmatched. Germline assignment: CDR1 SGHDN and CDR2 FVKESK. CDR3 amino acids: CASSPRTSGGAAGELFF. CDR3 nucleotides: TGTGCCAGCAGCCCGAGGACTAGCGGGGGGGCTGCCGGGGAGCTGTTTTTT.

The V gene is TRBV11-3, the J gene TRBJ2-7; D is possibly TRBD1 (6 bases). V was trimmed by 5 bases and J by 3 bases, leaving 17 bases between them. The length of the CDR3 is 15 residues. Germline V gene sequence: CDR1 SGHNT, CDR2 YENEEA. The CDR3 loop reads CASSLGGDINYEQYF. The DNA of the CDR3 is TGTGCCAGCAGCCTAGGTGGGGACATTAACTACGAGCAGTACTTC.

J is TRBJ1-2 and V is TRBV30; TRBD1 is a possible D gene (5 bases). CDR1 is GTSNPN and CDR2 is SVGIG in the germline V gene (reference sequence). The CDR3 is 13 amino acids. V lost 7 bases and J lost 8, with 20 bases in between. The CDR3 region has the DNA TGTGCCTCCTCCCAATCCGGGACTGGGGGCTACACCTTC. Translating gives CASSQSGTGGYTF.

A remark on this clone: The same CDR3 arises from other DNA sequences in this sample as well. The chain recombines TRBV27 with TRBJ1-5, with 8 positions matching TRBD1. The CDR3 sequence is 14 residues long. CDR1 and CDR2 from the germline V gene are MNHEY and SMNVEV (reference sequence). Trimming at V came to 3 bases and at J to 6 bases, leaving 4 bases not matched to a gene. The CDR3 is CASSFRQGLQPQHF. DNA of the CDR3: TGTGCCAGCAGTTTCAGACAGGGGCTTCAGCCCCAGCATTTT.

CDR3 coding DNA: TGTGCCAGCAGTAGCACAGGCCAGCCCCAGCATTTT. It codes for CASSSTGQPQHF. V and J are TRBV7-9 and TRBJ1-5; D is possibly TRBD1 (5 bases). CDR3 size: 12 residues. CDR1 and CDR2 from the germline V gene are SEHNR and FQNEAQ (reference sequence). The V and J ends lost 6 bases and 7 bases respectively, with 10 bases between them.

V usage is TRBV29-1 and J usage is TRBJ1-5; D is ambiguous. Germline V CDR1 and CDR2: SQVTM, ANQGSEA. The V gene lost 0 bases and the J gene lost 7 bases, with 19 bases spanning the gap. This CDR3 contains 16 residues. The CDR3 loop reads CSVEDAPIPGAQPQHF. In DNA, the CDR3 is TGCAGCGTTGAAGATGCACCGATTCCCGGTGCCCAGCCCCAGCATTTT.

Here the CDR3 reads CASSIDRGYGSSSGNTIYF. The CDR3 nucleotides read TGTGCCAGTAGTATCGACAGGGGCTACGGATCAAGCTCTGGAAACACCATATATTTT. The rearrangement links TRBV19 to TRBJ1-3; 8 positions match TRBD1. CDR1 LNHDA and CDR2 SQIVND come from the germline V gene (reference sequence). Trimming at V came to 3 bases and at J to 0 bases, leaving 13 bases not matched to a gene. The CDR3 is 19 residues long.